A single sample is the source of the 17 T cell receptor beta chains below, sequenced in a study of chemoradiotherapy in HPV16-positive cancers. The table came from immunoSEQ multiplex PCR; TCRdb's copy has only in-frame clones and leaves some out. The sample lists fewer than 20,000 clones, 75% to 90% occurring once. The source material was blood, sampled from a patient who underwent chemoradiotherapy. Every receptor here comes from a human donor with HPV-associated anogenital cancer.

For this clone: One end of the junction varies from germline; a read error may be responsible. The chain carries TRBV11-2 and TRBJ2-3; D is ambiguous. This CDR3 has 13 amino acids. The germline V gene encodes CDR1 SGHAT and CDR2 FQNNGV. CDR3 sequence: CASSLELSDTQYF. The CDR3 DNA follows: TGTGCCAGCAGCCTAGAGTTATCAGATACGCAGTATTTT. The whole variable domain, filled in from reference TRBV11-2 and TRBJ2-3, reads EAGVAQSPRYKIIEKRQSVAFWCNPISGHATLYWYQQILGQGPKLLIQFQNNGVVDDSQLPKDRFSAERLKGVDSTLKIQPAKLEDSAVYLCASSLELSDTQYFGPGTRLTVL.

This sequence joins TRBV11-2 and TRBJ2-2; possibly TRBD1 or TRBD2 for D (5 bases each). The CDR3 spans 16 residues. Deletions cut 5 bases from V and 0 bases from J, with 13 bases between. Germline V gene lookup returns CDR1 SGHAT and CDR2 FQNNGV. The CDR3 DNA reads TGTGCCAGCAGCCCGTTCCGGGACGCGAACACCGGGGAGCTGTTTTTT. This gives the protein CASSPFRDANTGELFF.

This chain links TRBV7-2 with TRBJ2-5, with 8 bases aligning to TRBD2. This CDR3 is 15 amino acids long. Unmatched junction bases numbered 10, after V lost 5 bases and J lost 5 bases. From germline, CDR1 is SGHTA and CDR2 FQGNSA. In DNA form, the CDR3 reads TGTGCCAGCAGCCCACCGGGGGGGCGTTGGGAGACCCAGTACTTC. Amino acids: CASSPPGGRWETQYF.

The rearrangement uses TRBV27 and TRBJ2-1, with 8 bases matching TRBD2. The ends lost 6 bases at V and 4 bases at J; junction bases unmatched: 5. CDR3 length: 14 amino acids. CDR1 MNHEY and CDR2 SMNVEV come from the germline V gene (reference sequence). CDR3: CASSPGGDYNEQFF. In DNA, the CDR3 is TGTGCCAGCAGCCCCGGGGGGGATTACAATGAGCAGTTCTTC.

V usage is TRBV5-1 and J usage is TRBJ1-5; 11 bases agree with TRBD1. The CDR3 runs 14 residues. V trimming: 3 bases; J trimming: 7 bases; junction bases outside the gene matches: 3. CDR1 and CDR2 (germline): SGHRS, YFSETQ. CDR3 loop: CASSSGQGEQPQHF. The CDR3 nucleotides read TGCGCCAGCAGCTCGGGACAGGGGGAACAGCCCCAGCATTTT.

The CDR3 loop reads CASSQPQGRRSGELFF. The DNA for the CDR3 is TGTGCCAGCAGCCAGCCCCAGGGGAGAAGGTCCGGGGAGCTGTTTTTT. The J gene is TRBJ2-2, the V gene TRBV7-3; D might be TRBD1 (6 bases). The CDR3 covers 16 residues. With 5 bases removed from V and 6 bases from J, the gap between germline ends came to 19 bases. The germline gives CDR1 SGHTA, CDR2 FQGTGA.

The rearrangement links TRBV28 to TRBJ1-6; possibly TRBD1 for D (6 bases). Trimming shortened V by 4 bases and J by 7 bases, and 14 bases separated the two germline ends. Germline V lookup: CDR1 MDHEN, CDR2 SYDVKM. This CDR3 is 15 amino acids long. The DNA for the CDR3 is TGTGCCAGCAGTTCCCCACAGGGCCCCAATTCACCCCTCCACTTT. Its protein product is CASSSPQGPNSPLHF.

In this sample, this clone turned up a few times. This chain links TRBV10-2 with TRBJ2-7; no clear D gene. The V end was cut by 6 bases, the J end by 7 bases, with 13 bases between. This CDR3 is 12 amino acids long. Per germline, CDR1 WSHSY and CDR2 SAAADI. Here the CDR3 reads CASSLAQSEQYF. Here the CDR3 DNA reads TGCGCCAGCAGCCTCGCACAGAGTGAGCAGTACTTC.

J is TRBJ2-5 and V is TRBV5-4, with TRBD2 matching over 12 bases. The length of the CDR3 is 15 residues. J gave up 2 bases and V 4 bases, and 3 bases lay outside the gene matches. Germline loops: CDR1 SGHNT, CDR2 YYREEE (reference sequence). The CDR3 sequence is CASSPTSGGQETQYF. CDR3 DNA sequence: TGTGCCAGCAGCCCGACTAGCGGGGGACAAGAGACCCAGTACTTC. The variable domain in full, completed from reference TRBV5-4 and TRBJ2-5, reads ETGVTQSPTHLIKTRGQQVTLRCSSQSGHNTVSWYQQALGQGPQFIFQYYREEENGRGNFPPRFSGLQFPNYSSELNVNALELDDSALYLCASSPTSGGQETQYFGPGTRLLVL.

The chain is built from TRBV27 and TRBJ2-3, with TRBD2 matching 7 bases. CDR1 and CDR2 from the germline V gene are MNHEY and SMNVEV (reference sequence). The ends lost 5 bases at V and 2 bases at J; junction bases unmatched: 10. CDR3 size: 16 residues. CDR3 region: CASSPSGGGFTDTQYF. In DNA form, the CDR3 reads TGTGCCAGCAGTCCCTCAGGCGGGGGATTCACAGATACGCAGTATTTT.

The rearrangement uses TRBV7-8 and TRBJ1-1; D ambiguous. Between the trimmed V and J ends, which lost 5 bases and 1 base, there was a span of 14 bases. The CDR3 sequence is 15 residues long. Germline V gene data show CDR1 as SGHVS and CDR2 as FQNEAQ. The CDR3 DNA follows: TGTGCCAGCAGCCGCCCCCTTCCGGCGAACACTGAAGCTTTCTTT. Amino acid sequence: CASSRPLPANTEAFF.

The chain links TRBV2 to TRBJ2-5; 9 nucleotides agree with TRBD1. The tail of the sequence fits TRBJ2-7 better, so the J call may be wrong. The germline gives CDR1 SNHLY, CDR2 FYNNEI. The CDR3 length is 14 residues. CDR3 DNA: TGTGCCAGTTTAAGGGACAGGGTGTCGTACGAGCAGTACTTC. Its protein is CASLRDRVSYEQYF.

V usage is TRBV9 and J usage is TRBJ2-3; D is unresolved. The length of the CDR3 is 16 residues. Trimming took off 0 bases at V and 0 bases at J, with 11 bases between the two ends. Germline V gene data show CDR1 as SGDLS and CDR2 as YYNGEE. The CDR3: CASSVGANPSTDTQYF. The CDR3 coding sequence is TGTGCCAGCAGCGTAGGAGCGAACCCTAGCACAGATACGCAGTATTTT.

This clone was seen a few times. The chain couples TRBV6-4 to TRBJ2-1, with 14 bases lining up with TRBD2. The germline V gene has CDR1 MRHNA and CDR2 SNTAGT. The CDR3 has 15 residues. V trimming: 2 bases; J trimming: 8 bases; junction bases outside the gene matches: 2. The DNA of the CDR3 is TGTGCCAGCAGTGACGGACTAGCGGGGGGACATGAGCAGTTCTTC. It encodes CASSDGLAGGHEQFF.

This chain connects TRBV5-6 to TRBJ2-7; TRBD1 is a possible D gene (5 bases). The germline gives CDR1 SGHDT, CDR2 YYEEEE. Trimming shortened V by 0 bases and J by 1 base, and 11 bases separated the two germline ends. This CDR3 comprises 15 residues. The CDR3 DNA sequence: TGTGCCAGCAGCTTGGTAGGGGAAAGGTCCTACGAGCAGTACTTC. Translating gives CASSLVGERSYEQYF.

This sequence joins TRBV16 and TRBJ2-3; D remains unclear. The CDR3 consists of 16 residues. V was cut by 0 bases and J by 4 bases, with 14 bases left in between. CDR1 is KGHSY and CDR2 is FQNENV in the germline V gene. Here the CDR3 DNA reads TGTGCCAGCAGCCAATCCAAAGGGCTCCGTCCAGATACGCAGTATTTT. It is translated as CASSQSKGLRPDTQYF.

This sequence joins TRBV7-3 and TRBJ2-2, with D perhaps being TRBD1 or TRBD2 (5 bases each). V was clipped by 5 bases and J by 1 base, with 11 bases between them. Per the germline V gene, CDR1 is SGHTA and CDR2 is FQGTGA. The CDR3 contains 15 residues. DNA of the CDR3: TGTGCCAGCAGCCCCGGGGCAGAGAACACCGGGGAGCTGTTTTTT. Encoded protein: CASSPGAENTGELFF. Complete variable domain (other parts from reference TRBV7-3 and TRBJ2-2): GAGVSQTPSNKVTEKGKYVELRCDPISGHTALYWYRQSLGQGPEFLIYFQGTGAADDSGLPNDRFFAVRPEGSVSTLKIQRTERGDSAVYLCASSPGAENTGELFFGEGSRLTVL.